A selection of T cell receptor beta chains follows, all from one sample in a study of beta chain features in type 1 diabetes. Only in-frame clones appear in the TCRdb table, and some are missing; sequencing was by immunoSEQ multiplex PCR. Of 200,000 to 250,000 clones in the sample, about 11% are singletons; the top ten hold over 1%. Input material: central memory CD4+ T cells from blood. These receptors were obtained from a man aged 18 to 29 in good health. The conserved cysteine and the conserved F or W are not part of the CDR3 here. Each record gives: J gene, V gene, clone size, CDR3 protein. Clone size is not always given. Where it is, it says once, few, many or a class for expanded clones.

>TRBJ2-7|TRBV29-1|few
SVVYRGYYEQY
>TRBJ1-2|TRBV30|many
AWSRWGAPNYGYT
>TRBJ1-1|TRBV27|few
ASQRTYEGEAF
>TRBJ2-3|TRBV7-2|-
ASSLVRGDTQY
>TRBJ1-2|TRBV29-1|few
SGGGTAYGYT
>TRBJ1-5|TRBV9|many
ASSVGDNQPQH
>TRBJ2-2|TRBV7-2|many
ASSLAGITGELF
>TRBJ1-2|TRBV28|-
ASSLPRGSGYT
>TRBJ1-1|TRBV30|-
AWIWDDTGLYTEAF
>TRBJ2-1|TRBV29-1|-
SAAEIGSYNEQF
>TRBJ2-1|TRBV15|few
ATSRDAGEQF
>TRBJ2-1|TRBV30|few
AWSRQIYNEQF
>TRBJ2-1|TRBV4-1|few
ASSQAGNYNEQF
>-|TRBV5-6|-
ASSLTGQEYEQY
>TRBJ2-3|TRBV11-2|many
ASSSPGQHTDTQY
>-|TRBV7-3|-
ASSPSATVSYEQY
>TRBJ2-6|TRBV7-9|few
ASSPQTALAGANVLT
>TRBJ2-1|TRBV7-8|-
ASSLVGRREGNEQF
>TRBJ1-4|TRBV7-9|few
ASSLTAWGTNEKLF
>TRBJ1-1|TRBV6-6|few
ASSYTDREGEAF
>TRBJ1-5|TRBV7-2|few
ASSGSTGQGAGQPQH
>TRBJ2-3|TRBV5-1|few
ASSLGAGGTSTDTQY
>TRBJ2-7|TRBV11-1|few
ASSPTQGSYEQY